This T cell receptor (beta chain) stems from a study of shared clonotypes between healthy human individuals. Study as a whole: Those who served as donors were a couple of women and a few men between the ages of 18 and 49. The study used three CD4 naive, three CD4 memory, two CD8 naive and one CD8 memory plate per donor.

Turning to this clone: Its matching antigen is unknown.

TCRdb's copy holds only in-frame clones and misses some; the assay was immunoSEQ multiplex PCR. The data show approximately 2,300,000 clones, 85% to 95% seen once. Study-level results: Sharing across a few donors was seen in 4% to 5% of naive CD4 clonotypes.

From germline, CDR1 is LGHNA and CDR2 YNFKEQ. Trimming took 4 bases from V and 2 from J; bases not matched to a gene: 3. The CDR3 runs 16 residues. The sequence was obtained from a man between 18 and 29 years old in good health. Some clones in this sample may be carry-over from other donors' samples. The chain employs TRBV4-2 and TRBJ2-3; 13 bases fit TRBD2. Sequencing was carried out using naive CD4+ T cells from PBMCs. Subset: CD45RA+ positively selected. The CDR3 reads CASSPGLAGPTDTQYF. The CDR3 DNA reads TGTGCCAGCAGCCCGGGACTAGCGGGACCCACAGATACGCAGTATTTT.